A single sample is the source of the 17 T cell receptor beta chains below, sequenced in a study of blood T cell repertoires in COVID-19. The assay was immunoSEQ multiplex PCR, and TCRdb's table has in-frame clones only and misses some. The table lists fewer than 350,000 clones, 90% of them singletons. Specimen: PBMCs or T cells enriched from blood (not recorded which). These receptor sequences come from a woman aged 18-29 years with acute COVID-19.

J is TRBJ1-5 and V is TRBV28; 8 positions agree with TRBD1. This CDR3 spans 15 amino acids. The trim removed 6 bases at V and 5 bases at J, leaving 9 bases unmatched. Looked up from germline, CDR1 is MDHEN and CDR2 is SYDVKM. The CDR3 nucleotides are TGTGCCAGCAGCCCCTCGGACAGGGACGATCAGCCCCAGCATTTT. It yields the protein CASSPSDRDDQPQHF.

Only one count was recorded for this clone. This chain uses TRBV28 with TRBJ1-2, with a possible D match to TRBD1 (6 bases). This CDR3 is 13 amino acids long. The germline V gene encodes CDR1 MDHEN and CDR2 SYDVKM. Trimming cost V 8 bases and J 4 bases, with 14 bases left between them. CDR3: CASPKGVGYGYTF. The CDR3 DNA is TGTGCCAGCCCGAAGGGGGTCGGCTATGGCTACACCTTC.

The chain links TRBV10-1 to TRBJ2-1, with TRBD1 identical over 9 bases. With 6 bases clipped from V and 9 bases from J, the junction kept 6 bases outside the gene matches. Germline V gives CDR1 WNHNN, CDR2 SYGVQD (reference sequence). The CDR3 covers 13 residues. The CDR3 coding sequence is TGCGCCAGCAGCGGGACAGGGCAAGGTGAGCAGTTCTTC. Amino acids: CASSGTGQGEQFF.

The J gene is TRBJ2-2, the V gene TRBV6-4; 7 bases align to TRBD2. Unmatched junction bases numbered 6, after V lost 0 bases and J lost 2 bases. This CDR3 has 17 amino acids. The germline V gene encodes CDR1 MRHNA and CDR2 SNTAGT. DNA of the CDR3: TGTGCCAGCAGTGACTCGATGGCGGGGGAAAACACCGGGGAGCTGTTTTTT. This encodes CASSDSMAGENTGELFF.

CDR3 amino acids: CASRLDRGRNTIYF. The CDR3 bases are TGTGCCAGCAGACTGGACAGGGGGAGAAACACCATATATTTT. The chain couples TRBV7-8 to TRBJ1-3; 10 bases fit TRBD1. The CDR3 has 14 amino acids. CDR1 is SGHVS and CDR2 is FQNEAQ in the germline V gene. The ends lost 6 bases at V and 5 bases at J; junction bases unmatched: 4.

This clone was recorded only once. The genes are TRBV4-1 and TRBJ2-1; TRBD2 matches 13 bases. The CDR3 sequence is 22 residues long. J gave up 0 bases and V 0 bases, and 14 bases lay outside the gene matches. Germline CDR1 reads MGHRA; CDR2 reads YSYEKL. The CDR3 loop is CASSQDWWTSGSSPSSYNEQFF. The CDR3 DNA reads as TGCGCCAGCAGCCAAGATTGGTGGACTAGCGGGAGTTCGCCGAGCTCCTACAATGAGCAGTTCTTC.

The V call is TRBV25-1, the J call TRBJ1-2, with 7 bases matching TRBD1. V gave up 4 bases and J gave up 3 bases; unmatched junction bases: 2. The CDR3 runs to 13 residues. The germline V gene encodes CDR1 MGHDK and CDR2 SYGVNS. This CDR3 reads CASSVRGDYGYTF. The CDR3 nucleotides are TGTGCCAGCAGTGTCAGGGGGGACTATGGCTACACCTTC.

V and J are TRBV4-2 and TRBJ2-1; 8 nucleotides agree with TRBD2. In germline, CDR1 is LGHNA, CDR2 YNFKEQ. The junction had 1 base not matched to a gene; V was cut back by 5 bases and J by 4 bases. CDR3 length: 13 amino acids. The CDR3 reads CASSGGGYNEQFF. The CDR3 region has the DNA TGTGCCAGCAGCGGCGGGGGGTACAATGAGCAGTTCTTC.

This chain joins TRBV2 and TRBJ1-2; D remains unclear. The CDR3 length is 14 residues. Trimming took off 5 bases at V and 4 bases at J, with 14 bases between the two ends. The germline V gene has CDR1 SNHLY and CDR2 FYNNEI. The CDR3 region is CASSPRTRTYGYTF. CDR3 DNA sequence: TGTGCCAGCAGTCCTCGCACTAGAACCTATGGCTACACCTTC.

This clone was counted once. The chain is built from TRBV4-1 and TRBJ2-7, with D tentatively TRBD1 (5 bases). V was clipped by 1 base and J by 3 bases, with 22 bases between them. From germline, CDR1 is MGHRA and CDR2 YSYEKL. There are 18 residues in the CDR3. The CDR3 sequence is CASSQATRVVSKRYEQYF. CDR3 sequence (DNA): TGCGCCAGCAGCCAAGCAACCAGGGTAGTCTCGAAACGCTACGAGCAGTACTTC.

This sequence joins TRBV6-5 and TRBJ2-5; D remains ambiguous. The CDR3 contains 15 residues. In germline, CDR1 is MNHEY, CDR2 SVGAGI. Deletions cut 5 bases from V and 5 bases from J, with 18 bases between. The chain's CDR3 is CASSTSRLGSETQYF. The CDR3 nucleotides read TGTGCCAGCAGTACCTCCCGCCTAGGCTCGGAGACCCAGTACTTC.

The J gene is TRBJ1-1, the V gene TRBV27; D is unresolved. Looked up from germline, CDR1 is MNHEY and CDR2 is SMNVEV (reference sequence). V lost 5 bases to trimming and J lost 7 bases, with 8 bases between them. This CDR3 comprises 11 residues. CDR3 in amino acids: CASSTYSEAFF. CDR3 coding DNA: TGTGCCAGCAGTACCTACAGTGAAGCTTTCTTT.

The genes are TRBV6-1 and TRBJ2-1; tentative D call: TRBD2 (5 bases). Deletions cut 3 bases from V and 8 bases from J, with 20 bases between. CDR1 is MNHNS, CDR2 SASEGT, per germline. This CDR3 is 16 amino acids long. Written as DNA, the CDR3 is TGTGCCAGCAGTGACCGAGCTGGTAACCCCGGGGATGAGCAGTTCTTC. As protein: CASSDRAGNPGDEQFF.

This chain links TRBV29-1 with TRBJ1-5, with D uncertain. The CDR3 extends over 13 amino acids. Germline CDR1 and CDR2: SQVTM and ANQGSEA. Between the trimmed V and J ends, which lost 6 bases and 5 bases, there was a span of 14 bases. This CDR3 reads CSVGSSYDQPQHF. The CDR3 DNA is TGCAGCGTAGGGAGCAGCTATGATCAGCCCCAGCATTTT.

In nucleotides, the CDR3 is TGTGCCAGCAGTATAGGTGGCGGCACCGGAGATACGCAGTATTTT. Translating gives CASSIGGGTGDTQYF. The chain recombines TRBV27 with TRBJ2-3; D unclear. V shed 5 bases and J shed 5 bases, with 17 bases lying between them. The CDR3 is 15 amino acids. Germline CDR1 and CDR2: MNHEY and SMNVEV (reference sequence).

The CDR3 loop is CASSRAGTSGMNEQFF. Written as DNA, the CDR3 is TGTGCCAGTAGTAGGGCCGGGACTAGCGGGATGAACGAGCAGTTCTTC. The J gene is TRBJ2-1, the V gene TRBV19; 13 positions match TRBD2. The junction had 10 bases not matched to a gene; V was cut back by 4 bases and J by 10 bases. Germline V CDR1 and CDR2: LNHDA, SQIVND (reference sequence). CDR3 length: 16 amino acids.

The chain links TRBV28 to TRBJ1-4; D not resolved. Per the germline V gene, CDR1 is MDHEN and CDR2 is SYDVKM. The V and J ends lost 5 bases and 8 bases respectively, with 21 bases between them. This CDR3 has 16 residues. The CDR3 region is CASSPPGELKREKLFF. CDR3 coding DNA: TGTGCCAGCAGTCCACCCGGGGAATTAAAACGCGAAAAACTGTTTTTT.